These 22 T cell receptor beta chains were all obtained from the same sample, sequenced in a study of identical twins. In TCRdb, the 5' RACE reads were re-called with MiXCR into one record per CDR3 protein. In the table there are hundreds of thousands of distinct CDR3 sequences, 15% to 20% of which are singletons. This same sample was also part of a study on T cells expressing NK-cell markers.

The sequenced sample consisted of PBMCs. These receptors were taken from a woman aged 18-35 years in good health.

This clonotype was seen only a few times. The rearrangement links TRBV7-9 to TRBJ2-7; D is possibly TRBD1 (7 bases). CDR1 is SEHNR and CDR2 is FQNEAQ in the germline V gene (reference sequence). Trimming cost V 5 bases and J 4 bases, with 18 bases left between them. The CDR3 runs to 15 residues. The CDR3 spells CASSRLRGAGYEQYF. CDR3 nucleotides: TGTGCCAGCAGCCGCCTCAGGGGGGCAGGGTACGAGCAGTACTTC. Full variable domain (rest looked up from reference TRBV7-9 and TRBJ2-7): DTGVSQNPRHKITKRGQNVTFRCDPISEHNRLYWYRQTLGQGPEFLTYFQNEAQLEKSRLLSDRFSAERPKGSFSTLEIQRTEQGDSAMYLCASSRLRGAGYEQYFGPGTRLTVT.

This clonotype was counted between two and nine times. The chain couples TRBV6-1 to TRBJ2-2, with D unclear. Germline CDR1 reads MNHNS; CDR2 reads SASEGT. The germline V and J ends were trimmed by 7 bases and 2 bases, with 11 bases remaining between them. The CDR3 contains 14 residues. This CDR3 is CASTLGLNTGELFF. Here the CDR3 DNA reads TGTGCCAGCACCCTAGGGCTTAACACCGGGGAGCTGTTTTTT.

The V call is TRBV20-1, the J call TRBJ2-3; TRBD2 agrees at 8 bases. The J segment lost 10 bases and the V segment lost 3 bases, leaving 9 bases of the junction unmatched. The CDR3 sequence is 13 residues long. Germline CDR1 is DFQATT and CDR2 is SNEGSKA (reference sequence). CDR3 DNA: TGCAGTGCTAGGATCCAGCGGGAGATCGCGCAGTATTTT. Amino acid sequence: CSARIQREIAQYF.

This clonotype was seen repeatedly, ten times or more. This chain uses TRBV5-1 with TRBJ2-1, with D perhaps given as TRBD1 or TRBD2 (5 bases each). The CDR3 consists of 14 residues. Germline values: CDR1 SGHRS, CDR2 YFSETQ. V lost 3 bases to trimming and J lost 8 bases, with 15 bases between them. The CDR3 loop reads CASSSGAPVDEQFF. CDR3 coding DNA: TGCGCCAGCAGCTCCGGGGCCCCTGTGGATGAGCAGTTCTTC.

A few counts support this clonotype. The chain has TRBV5-1 and TRBJ2-1, with TRBD2 matching over 9 bases. V was clipped by 4 bases and J by 1 base; unmatched bases: 6. This CDR3 spans 16 amino acids. Germline loops: CDR1 SGHRS, CDR2 YFSETQ. CDR3 DNA sequence: TGCGCCAGCAGCGGGCGACTAGCGGTGTCCTACAATGAGCAGTTCTTC. Its translation is CASSGRLAVSYNEQFF.

This clonotype has ten or more counts. The V and J genes are TRBV7-2 and TRBJ2-5; D is undetermined. Germline-derived CDR1 and CDR2 are SGHTA and FQGNSA. Trimming took off 1 base at V and 2 bases at J, with 5 bases between the two ends. This CDR3 region has 13 residues. This CDR3 reads CASSLGRQETQYF. In nucleotides, the CDR3 is TGTGCCAGCAGCTTAGGGCGACAAGAGACCCAGTACTTC. The full variable domain, its missing parts supplied by reference TRBV7-2 and TRBJ2-5, is GAGVSQSPSNKVTEKGKDVELRCDPISGHTALYWYRQSLGQGLEFLIYFQGNSAPDKSGLPSDRFSAERTGGSVSTLTIQRTQQEDSAVYLCASSLGRQETQYFGPGTRLLVL.

In its sample, this clonotype was seen a few times. The V gene is TRBV27, the J gene TRBJ2-1; 7 nucleotides align to TRBD2. The junction had 5 bases not matched to a gene; V was cut back by 3 bases and J by 6 bases. Per the germline V gene, CDR1 is MNHEY and CDR2 is SMNVEV (reference sequence). The CDR3 sequence is 14 residues long. CDR3 amino acids: CASSFWEGLNEQFF. The DNA of the CDR3 is TGTGCCAGCAGTTTCTGGGAGGGCCTCAATGAGCAGTTCTTC.

The V and J genes are TRBV4-3 and TRBJ2-3; 9 nucleotides line up with TRBD2. The CDR3 has 16 residues. The V gene end was trimmed by 1 base and the J gene end by 6 bases; junction bases not matched to a gene: 8. The germline V gene encodes CDR1 LGHNA and CDR2 YSLEER. The CDR3, as DNA: TGCGCCAGCAGCCAAGTGGGACTAGCAGCTGGCGATACGCAGTATTTT. Encoded protein: CASSQVGLAAGDTQYF.

This clonotype was counted between two and nine times. The chain is built from TRBV20-1 and TRBJ2-3; D is unresolved. The V gene lost 4 bases and the J gene lost 1 base, with 15 bases spanning the gap. Germline lookup yields CDR1 DFQATT and CDR2 SNEGSKA (reference sequence). This CDR3 spans 15 amino acids. CDR3 sequence reads: CSANPSSQRTDTQYF. The CDR3 DNA reads TGCAGTGCTAATCCCTCTTCCCAACGCACAGATACGCAGTATTTT.

This clonotype was counted only a few times. The V and J genes are TRBV20-1 and TRBJ2-5, with D perhaps given as TRBD1 or TRBD2 (5 bases each). Deletions cut 1 base from V and 2 bases from J, with 14 bases between. CDR3 length equals 15 residues. From germline, CDR1 is DFQATT and CDR2 SNEGSKA (reference sequence). Here the CDR3 DNA reads TGCAGTGCTAGAGTTCTGGGAGCAGGGCAAGAGACCCAGTACTTC. Its protein is CSARVLGAGQETQYF.

The genes are TRBV19 and TRBJ2-2, with TRBD1 identical over 7 bases. The CDR3 consists of 13 residues. The V gene end was trimmed by 10 bases and the J gene end by 5 bases; junction bases not matched to a gene: 7. The V gene's germline CDR1 is LNHDA and CDR2 SQIVND (reference sequence). For the CDR3, the DNA is TGTGCCACTATAGACAGGGAAACCGGGGAGCTGTTTTTT. Residues: CATIDRETGELFF.

Only a few counts were recorded for this clonotype. The chain uses TRBV12-3 or TRBV12-4 and TRBJ2-4, with D perhaps given as TRBD1 or TRBD2 (6 bases each). V was trimmed by 6 bases and J by 1 base, leaving 13 bases between them. The CDR3 runs to 15 residues. The CDR3 protein is CASSSWGAAKNIQYF. In DNA, the CDR3 is TGTGCCAGCAGCTCTTGGGGGGCGGCCAAAAACATTCAGTACTTC.

The gene calls are TRBV20-1 and TRBJ2-5; 13 bases are a match to TRBD2. Germline trimming cut 4 bases from V and 1 base from J; bases unmatched to any gene: 6. The germline V gene has CDR1 DFQATT and CDR2 SNEGSKA (reference sequence). This CDR3 region has 16 residues. CDR3 DNA sequence: TGCAGTGCTAAAGCCGGGACTAGCGGGGCCCAAGAGACCCAGTACTTC. Translation gives CSAKAGTSGAQETQYF.

This clonotype showed up just a few times. The chain links TRBV11-2 to TRBJ1-4; 9 nucleotides align to TRBD1. Germline V gene data show CDR1 as SGHAT and CDR2 as FQNNGV. The CDR3 is made up of 18 amino acids. The V and J ends lost 4 bases and 4 bases, in that order; junction bases with no gene match: 13. CDR3 in DNA: TGTGCCAGCAGCTCCCGGGACAGGGTGTTACCAGTTAATGAAAAACTGTTTTTT. Protein: CASSSRDRVLPVNEKLFF.

J is TRBJ2-5 and V is TRBV7-2, with 7 bases matching TRBD1. Per germline, CDR1 SGHTA and CDR2 FQGNSA. The V segment lost 5 bases and the J segment 3 bases; nucleotides outside the gene matches: 6. The CDR3 contains 14 residues. In DNA, the CDR3 is TGTGCCAGCAGCCCACAGGGACAGAAAGAGACCCAGTACTTC. It translates to CASSPQGQKETQYF.

The genes are TRBV6-2 or TRBV6-3 and TRBJ2-1; no clear D gene. Looked up from germline, CDR1 is MNHEY and CDR2 is SVGEGT. The CDR3 spans 15 residues. Trimming stripped 4 bases from V and 0 bases from J, with 10 bases between. The CDR3: CASSWTSPSYNEQFF. The CDR3 DNA reads as TGTGCCAGCAGTTGGACCTCCCCCTCCTACAATGAGCAGTTCTTC.

This clonotype showed up many times. The chain recombines TRBV25-1 with TRBJ2-1; the D is unclear. The CDR3 sequence is 14 residues long. With 6 bases removed from V and 9 bases from J, the gap between germline ends came to 18 bases. In germline, CDR1 is MGHDK, CDR2 SYGVNS. The CDR3: CASSVIGRAPEQFF. Written as DNA, the CDR3 is TGTGCCAGCAGCGTAATAGGTCGGGCTCCTGAGCAGTTCTTC. Variable domain in full (rest from reference TRBV25-1 and TRBJ2-1): EADIYQTPRYLVIGTGKKITLECSQTMGHDKMYWYQQDPGMELHLIHYSYGVNSTEKGDLSSESTVSRIRTEHFPLTLESARPSHTSQYLCASSVIGRAPEQFFGPGTRLTVL.

This clonotype was picked up a small number of times. This chain joins TRBV12-3 or TRBV12-4 and TRBJ2-7; possible D gene TRBD2, 5 bases. This CDR3 has 14 amino acids. The V gene lost 5 bases and the J gene lost 1 base, with 12 bases spanning the gap. The CDR3 sequence: CASSDAGSSYEQYF. The CDR3, as DNA: TGTGCCAGCAGTGACGCGGGCAGTTCCTACGAGCAGTACTTC.

Only a few counts were recorded for this clonotype. The chain combines TRBV7-2 with TRBJ2-1; no clear D gene. Trimming left V 2 bases short and J 0 bases short, with 11 bases between. CDR1 and CDR2 (germline): SGHTA, FQGNSA. This CDR3 has 16 residues. CDR3 in amino acids: CASSLTPLSSYNEQFF. CDR3 DNA sequence: TGTGCCAGCAGCTTAACCCCGCTAAGCTCCTACAATGAGCAGTTCTTC.

This clonotype was recorded a few times. The J gene is TRBJ2-1, the V gene TRBV20-1; 12 nucleotides line up with TRBD2. Germline V lookup: CDR1 DFQATT, CDR2 SNEGSKA (reference sequence). V gave up 5 bases and J gave up 6 bases; unmatched junction bases: 8. This CDR3 region has 15 residues. The CDR3 sequence is CSAGLPGLAGNEQFF. CDR3 coding DNA: TGCAGTGCTGGCCTACCGGGACTAGCGGGCAATGAGCAGTTCTTC.

The gene calls are TRBV12-3 or TRBV12-4 and TRBJ1-1; D remains ambiguous. The CDR3 runs to 16 residues. Deletions cut 5 bases from V and 0 bases from J, with 16 bases between. CDR3: CASSQREPDVNTEAFF. CDR3 nucleotide sequence: TGTGCCAGCAGTCAACGGGAACCTGATGTGAACACTGAAGCTTTCTTT.

This clonotype was recorded a few times. The genes are TRBV29-1 and TRBJ2-5, with D hard to call. The V and J ends lost 6 bases and 7 bases respectively, with 21 bases between them. The CDR3 extends over 14 amino acids. Germline CDR1 SQVTM, CDR2 ANQGSEA. CDR3 loop: CSVMSGSVLGTQYF. The CDR3 DNA sequence: TGCAGCGTCATGAGTGGCAGCGTCTTAGGGACCCAGTACTTC. Drawing the rest from reference TRBV29-1 and TRBJ2-5, the complete variable domain is SAVISQKPSRDICQRGTSLTIQCQVDSQVTMMFWYRQQPGQSLTLIATANQGSEATYESGFVIDKFPISRPNLTFSTLTVSNMSPEDSSIYLCSVMSGSVLGTQYFGPGTRLLVL.